This TCR beta chain was recovered during a study of CD8 T cells in ankylosing spondylitis. Study-level findings and limits: Apparently characteristic of ankylosing spondylitis blood was a TCR beta motif (fewer than ten highly homologous variants).

Library preparation for TCR beta used quantitative 5'-RACE with molecular barcodes. TCRdb analysed the 5' RACE reads with MiXCR anew, one entry per CDR3 protein. The sample contains 270,000 or so distinct CDR3 sequences, roughly 18% of which appear only once. The V gene's germline CDR1 is MGHDK and CDR2 SYGVNS. The CDR3 covers 18 residues. The junction had 15 bases not matched to a gene; V was cut back by 2 bases and J by 8 bases. With respect to this clonotype: Its antigen is not identified.

The receptor comes from a male donor with ankylosing spondylitis or in good health (not recorded which). The chain employs TRBV25-1 and TRBJ2-3; 11 bases match TRBD2. The material sequenced was blood, either unsorted or a sorted T cell fraction (not recorded which). The CDR3 DNA reads as TGTGCCAGCAGTGAAAGAGCCACCACTCTAGCGGGAGGAAGTACGCAGTATTTT. Its protein is CASSERATTLAGGSTQYF.